The clone carrying this T cell receptor beta chain was detected ten times or more. Its matching antigen is unknown. The CDR3 covers 17 residues. Trimming cost V 5 bases and J 4 bases; bases outside gene matches: 11. Germline CDR1 and CDR2: SEHNR and FQNEAQ (reference sequence). The data were taken from a study of T-cell reconstitution after alpha-beta-depleted transplantation in children. The authors prepared the TCRbeta library with unique molecular identifiers. TCRdb passed the PCR reads through MiXCR, listing each CDR3 protein once. The sample shows about 110,000 distinct CDR3 sequences, almost 6.5% of them seen only once. Study findings and constraints: Expanded graft clones numbering several hundred reportedly gave rise to alpha-beta T cells about two months after transplant. Newly generated T cells supplied most T-cell counts and diversity one year post-transplant.

The chain employs TRBV7-9 and TRBJ2-3, with 11 positions matching TRBD2. The sequenced sample was PBMCs, mostly from graft donor cells, obtained 360 days after TCRalphabeta/CD19-depleted stem cell transplant. The TCR comes from a male patient aged 2-10 years who had a stem cell transplant for acute lymphoblastic leukemia, so the T cells may come from the graft donor. The CDR3 nucleotides are TGTGCCAGCAGCGCGCGGCTAGGACTAGCGGGCGCAGATACGCAGTATTTT. Protein: CASSARLGLAGADTQYF. The full variable domain, completed using reference TRBV7-9 and TRBJ2-3, is DTGVSQNPRHKITKRGQNVTFRCDPISEHNRLYWYRQTLGQGPEFLTYFQNEAQLEKSRLLSDRFSAERPKGSFSTLEIQRTEQGDSAMYLCASSARLGLAGADTQYFGPGTRLTVL.